The clone carrying this T cell receptor beta chain turned up a few times. Its specificity is not known. The germline V gene has CDR1 SGHTA and CDR2 FQGNSA. Trimming pared 1 base from V and 4 bases from J, leaving 19 bases between. The CDR3 consists of 17 residues. Treatment noted: over 15 received Ad26.COV2.S at low or high dose, single or two shots; roughly 5 received placebo; per-sample allocation not given. The samples were gathered on day 63 after the first injection of vaccine or placebo. Expressing Wuhan-strain SARS-CoV-2 spike, an Ad26 vector served as the vaccine. The data stem from a study of Ad26.COV2.S vaccination and SARS-CoV-2 variants. Study-wide background: Trial arm assignment for the donor was COV1001 Ad26.COV2.S. By the intramuscular route, Ad26.COV2.S was given once, or twice 56 days apart.

The study, taken as a whole, reports: It is possible that the TCR breadth and depth analyses underestimated the total T cell responses.

Clones were read by immunoSEQ multiplex PCR, and TCRdb kept only the in-frame ones, dropping some. Of around 320,000 clones in the sample, around 84% were seen once. This sample comprised peripheral blood, obtained in a trial of Ad26.COV2.S vaccine versus placebo. The clonotype originates from a person between 18 and 65 years old who received the Ad26.COV2.S COVID-19 vaccine or a placebo. V and J are TRBV7-2 and TRBJ1-1; D perhaps matches TRBD1 (5 bases). The CDR3: CASSLVGRGVPGTEAFF. CDR3 bases: TGTGCCAGCAGCTTAGTCGGCAGAGGGGTTCCAGGCACTGAAGCTTTCTTT.